Presented here are 21 T cell receptor beta chains from one specimen sequenced in a study of Ad26.COV2.S vaccination and SARS-CoV-2 variants. Specified treatment: 15 to 20 received Ad26.COV2.S at low or high dose, single or two shots; about 5 received placebo; per-sample allocation not given. After the first vaccine or placebo injection, samples were drawn on day 63. Sequencing was performed with immunoSEQ multiplex PCR; in TCRdb, only in-frame clones are kept and a portion is missing. The sample has hundreds of thousands of clones, over 75% seen once; the top ten hold roughly an eighth. Sequencing was performed on peripheral blood, taken in a trial of Ad26.COV2.S vaccine versus placebo. The receptor set was obtained from a person between 18 and 65 years old who received the Ad26.COV2.S COVID-19 vaccine or a placebo.

This clone has just one count. The chain joins TRBV18 to TRBJ1-1; D might be TRBD1 (6 bases). The V and J ends lost 10 bases and 3 bases respectively, with 15 bases between them. This CDR3 is built from 13 residues. Germline assignment: CDR1 KGHSH and CDR2 LQKENI. The CDR3 sequence is CATLQGLDTEAFF. CDR3 nucleotides: TGTGCCACCTTGCAGGGGTTGGACACTGAAGCTTTCTTT.

The chain employs TRBV7-8 and TRBJ2-7; 7 bases are a match to TRBD1. The V and J ends lost 5 bases and 3 bases, in that order; junction bases with no gene match: 7. The CDR3 sequence is 14 residues long. From germline, CDR1 is SGHVS and CDR2 FQNEAQ. The CDR3 DNA reads as TGTGCCAGCAGCCCGACAGGGATAGGCTACGAGCAGTACTTC. Protein sequence: CASSPTGIGYEQYF. Full variable domain (missing parts from reference TRBV7-8 and TRBJ2-7): GAGVSQSPRYKVAKRGQDVALRCDPISGHVSLFWYQQALGQGPEFLTYFQNEAQLDKSGLPSDRFFAERPEGSVSTLKIQRTQQEDSAVYLCASSPTGIGYEQYFGPGTRLTVT.

This clone was seen a handful of times. This chain links TRBV7-4 with TRBJ1-6, with TRBD1 matching over 9 bases. The CDR3 extends over 17 amino acids. Germline V gene data show CDR1 as SGHVT and CDR2 as SQSDAQ. V was clipped by 5 bases and J by 4 bases; unmatched bases: 9. CDR3 nucleotides: TGTGCCAGCAGCGACAGGGACAGGGAGGTTTATAATTCACCCCTCCACTTT. Protein: CASSDRDREVYNSPLHF.

The chain employs TRBV15 and TRBJ2-3; 12 bases map to TRBD2. V was pared by 0 bases and J by 3 bases, with 7 bases of the junction left unmatched. The CDR3 is 18 amino acids. The V gene's germline CDR1 is LNHNV and CDR2 YYDKDF (reference sequence). The CDR3: CATSRDRLAGDRTDTQYF. CDR3 DNA sequence: TGTGCCACCAGCAGAGATCGACTAGCGGGAGACCGAACAGATACGCAGTATTTT.

The V gene is TRBV5-1, the J gene TRBJ2-2; D is perhaps TRBD1 (6 bases). V lost 1 base to trimming and J lost 0 bases, with 13 bases between them. CDR1 is SGHRS and CDR2 is YFSETQ in the germline V gene. The CDR3 has 17 residues. The CDR3 sequence: CASSLFSQGSNTGELFF. In DNA, the CDR3 is TGCGCCAGCAGCTTGTTTTCCCAGGGGTCGAACACCGGGGAGCTGTTTTTT.

The chain uses TRBV6-2 or TRBV6-3 and TRBJ1-1; D uncertain. The length of the CDR3 is 15 residues. Germline CDR1 and CDR2: MNHEY and SVGEGT. Trimming shortened V by 0 bases and J by 0 bases, and 8 bases separated the two germline ends. The CDR3 protein is CASSYSASMNTEAFF. CDR3 in DNA: TGTGCCAGCAGTTACTCGGCCAGTATGAACACTGAAGCTTTCTTT.

The chain combines TRBV10-3 with TRBJ2-2, with 8 positions matching TRBD1. Per germline, CDR1 ENHRY and CDR2 SYGVKD. The CDR3 covers 15 residues. The J segment lost 7 bases and the V segment lost 4 bases, leaving 8 bases of the junction unmatched. CDR3 amino acids: CAISASDRVIGELFF. The CDR3 DNA sequence: TGTGCCATCAGTGCTTCGGACAGGGTAATCGGGGAGCTGTTTTTT.

The rearrangement links TRBV28 to TRBJ1-2, with D unclear. In germline, CDR1 is MDHEN, CDR2 SYDVKM. This CDR3 region has 13 residues. Trimming removed 6 bases at V and 8 bases at J, with 16 bases between. The CDR3: CASRHDGVRGYTF. Written as DNA, the CDR3 is TGTGCCAGCAGACATGACGGGGTAAGAGGCTACACCTTC.

The chain joins TRBV6-5 to TRBJ1-5, with D possibly being TRBD1 (6 bases). The V gene's germline CDR1 is MNHEY and CDR2 SVGAGI. Trimming removed 6 bases at V and 4 bases at J, with 16 bases between. The CDR3 has 15 residues. The CDR3 coding sequence is TGTGCCAGCAGGCCGGAGGGGGGGGGAAATCAGCCCCAGCATTTT. Its translation is CASRPEGGGNQPQHF.

The chain carries TRBV27 and TRBJ2-3, with a weak D call TRBD2 (6 bases). V was pared by 7 bases and J by 1 base, with 12 bases between. The CDR3 is 14 amino acids. CDR1 is MNHEY and CDR2 is SMNVEV in the germline V gene (reference sequence). The CDR3 nucleotides are TGTGCCAGCACGAGGCGGGAAGGCACAGATACGCAGTATTTT. It specifies CASTRREGTDTQYF.

V and J are TRBV30 and TRBJ2-7; 11 nucleotides agree with TRBD1. The V gene end was trimmed by 0 bases and the J gene end by 5 bases; junction bases not matched to a gene: 9. Germline CDR1 reads GTSNPN; CDR2 reads SVGIG (reference sequence). CDR3 length: 16 residues. In DNA, the CDR3 is TGTGCCTGGAGTGTACGGCGGGGGACAGGGGGACACGAGCAGTACTTC. This translates into CAWSVRRGTGGHEQYF.

The chain couples TRBV10-2 to TRBJ2-5; D is undetermined. Per the germline V gene, CDR1 is WSHSY and CDR2 is SAAADI. The V and J ends lost 1 base and 0 bases respectively, with 15 bases between them. CDR3 size: 17 residues. This chain's CDR3 is CASSEYSRALYQETQYF. The DNA of the CDR3 is TGCGCCAGCAGTGAGTACAGCCGTGCCCTCTACCAAGAGACCCAGTACTTC.

V and J are TRBV6-6 and TRBJ1-5; D gene uncertain. V was cut by 0 bases and J by 3 bases, with 9 bases left in between. CDR3 length equals 15 residues. CDR1 and CDR2 (germline): MNHNY, SVGAGI (reference sequence). The CDR3 reads CASSYSEQTNQPQHF. CDR3 nucleotide sequence: TGTGCCAGCAGTTACTCTGAACAGACCAATCAGCCCCAGCATTTT.

This sequence joins TRBV25-1 and TRBJ2-2, with D perhaps matching TRBD2 (6 bases). The CDR3 spans 14 residues. V lost 9 bases, J lost 4 bases, and 15 bases lay in between. Germline-derived CDR1 and CDR2 are MGHDK and SYGVNS. The CDR3: CASQKEGTTGELFF. The CDR3 bases are TGTGCCAGTCAGAAGGAGGGTACCACCGGGGAGCTGTTTTTT.

With respect to this clone: The sample holds other DNA sequences that translate to the same CDR3. The CDR3, as DNA: TGTGCCAGCAGCGCCTCCGGGACTAGCACAGATACGCAGTATTTT. It encodes CASSASGTSTDTQYF. This sequence joins TRBV9 and TRBJ2-3; tentative D call: TRBD2 (6 bases). Per germline, CDR1 SGDLS and CDR2 YYNGEE. Trimming cost V 3 bases and J 0 bases, with 11 bases left between them. The CDR3 has 15 amino acids.

This chain links TRBV10-1 with TRBJ2-5; 8 bases fit TRBD1. Germline V gene lookup returns CDR1 WNHNN and CDR2 SYGVQD (reference sequence). Trimming removed 6 bases from V and 3 bases from J; junction bases left unmatched: 6. The CDR3 contains 14 residues. The chain's CDR3 is CASRSGGGKETQYF. As DNA, the CDR3 is TGCGCCAGCAGATCAGGGGGCGGGAAAGAGACCCAGTACTTC.

This chain joins TRBV20-1 and TRBJ2-7; D perhaps matches TRBD2 (7 bases). Germline-derived CDR1 and CDR2 are DFQATT and SNEGSKA (reference sequence). V lost 3 bases and J lost 3, with 15 bases in between. CDR3 length equals 14 residues. The CDR3 loop is CSASKGGGGYEQYF. The CDR3 DNA follows: TGCAGTGCTAGTAAGGGGGGAGGGGGCTACGAGCAGTACTTC.

The chain carries TRBV4-1 and TRBJ1-1; 10 bases fit TRBD1. This CDR3 contains 15 residues. CDR1 and CDR2 from the germline V gene are MGHRA and YSYEKL. V lost 0 bases and J lost 3; bases outside the gene matches: 1. The CDR3 protein is CASSQEDRGYTEAFF. In DNA, the CDR3 is TGCGCCAGCAGCCAAGAGGACAGGGGGTACACTGAAGCTTTCTTT.

This rearrangement joins TRBV6-6 to TRBJ2-2, with a possible D match to TRBD2 (6 bases). CDR1 MNHNY and CDR2 SVGAGI come from the germline V gene (reference sequence). The CDR3 loop spans 16 amino acids. V lost 5 bases to trimming and J lost 4 bases, with 17 bases between them. The CDR3, as DNA: TGTGCCAGCAGTCCCACTGGAGGGAGAGGCACCGGGGAGCTGTTTTTT. The encoded protein is CASSPTGGRGTGELFF.

This clone came up once. The rearrangement joins TRBV25-1 to TRBJ2-1; the match to TRBD1 covers 7 bases. Germline-derived CDR1 and CDR2 are MGHDK and SYGVNS. The V segment lost 6 bases and the J segment 7 bases; nucleotides outside the gene matches: 12. CDR3 length equals 15 residues. CDR3 coding DNA: TGTGCCAGCAGCCATCGGTTAGGGGGCAAGAATGAGCAGTTCTTC. It specifies CASSHRLGGKNEQFF.

The chain links TRBV28 to TRBJ1-1; D is unclear. Germline V gives CDR1 MDHEN, CDR2 SYDVKM. This CDR3 has 13 residues. V gave up 5 bases and J gave up 1 base, with 8 bases separating them. The CDR3 region is CASSRGWNTEAFF. The CDR3 DNA follows: TGTGCCAGCAGTCGAGGATGGAACACTGAAGCTTTCTTT.